Included here is one T cell receptor beta chain sequence, with context. Its specificity is not known. The germline gives CDR1 SGHTA, CDR2 FQGNSA. This CDR3 region has 14 residues. Trimming shortened V by 1 base and J by 0 bases, and 6 bases separated the two germline ends. Researchers ran the PCR with 60 Vbeta and 13 Jbeta primers. The repertoire was sequenced with immunoSEQ multiplex PCR; TCRdb's copy has only in-frame clones and lacks some. The data contain about 100,000 clones, roughly 80% of them singletons. Donors were nominally healthy when sampled, though unrecorded immune exposures were likely. The data originate from a study of cytomegalovirus exposure and HLA in healthy donors. The study, taken as a whole, reports: Cytomegalovirus-associated TCR beta chains were listed, numbering 164. Rare TCR sequences dominated, though some public TCRs recurred in many donors. In a later analysis, an Asian-associated ancestry cluster reportedly showed fewer N-insertions than the approximately 670-donor mean.

The sample consisted of PBMCs. The genes are TRBV7-2 and TRBJ1-1; D ambiguous. This sequence originates from a man in his forties or fifties in good health and CMV-seropositive. The DNA for the CDR3 is TGTGCCAGCAGCTTAGGAACAGTGAACACTGAAGCTTTCTTT. It translates to CASSLGTVNTEAFF.